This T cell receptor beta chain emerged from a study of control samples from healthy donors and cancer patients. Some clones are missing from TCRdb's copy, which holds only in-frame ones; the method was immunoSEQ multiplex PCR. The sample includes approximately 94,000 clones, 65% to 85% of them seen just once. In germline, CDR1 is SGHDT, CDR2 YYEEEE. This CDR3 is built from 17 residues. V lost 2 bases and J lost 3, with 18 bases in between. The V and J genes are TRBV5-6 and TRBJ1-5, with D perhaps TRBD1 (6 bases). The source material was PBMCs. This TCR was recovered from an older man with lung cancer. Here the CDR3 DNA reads TGTGCCAGCAGCTTATTCCCAGGGGTCGGGACCAATCAGCCCCAGCATTTT. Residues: CASSLFPGVGTNQPQHF.